The 10 T cell receptor beta chains reported below all come from one sample, sequenced in a study of blood T cell repertoires in COVID-19. Measured with immunoSEQ multiplex PCR; TCRdb has only the in-frame clones, and not every one. Of 350,000 to 550,000 clones in the sample, roughly 90% are singletons; the top ten hold about 4.3%. Sequencing was carried out using peripheral blood. The receptors shown here come from a woman aged 25 to 39 with acute or convalescent COVID-19.

This rearrangement joins TRBV3-1 (or the pseudogene TRBV3-2) to TRBJ2-7; TRBD2 agrees at 7 bases. There are 14 residues in the CDR3. V was clipped by 3 bases and J by 7 bases; unmatched bases: 9. Germline values: CDR1 LGHDT, CDR2 YNNKEL (reference sequence). The CDR3 DNA reads as TGTGCCAGCAGCCACGCCGGGGGGAAGGCTGAGCAGTACTTC. It specifies CASSHAGGKAEQYF.

This clone was observed a few times. V and J are TRBV7-2 and TRBJ1-1, with 9 nucleotides matching TRBD1. Per germline, CDR1 SGHTA and CDR2 FQGNSA. Trimming removed 6 bases from V and 1 base from J; junction bases left unmatched: 12. CDR3 length: 17 residues. For the CDR3, the DNA is TGTGCCAGCAGTAGGGACAGGGTTTCGCGATGGAACACTGAAGCTTTCTTT. It is translated as CASSRDRVSRWNTEAFF.

The chain combines TRBV30 with TRBJ1-5; D is unresolved. The V gene's germline CDR1 is GTSNPN and CDR2 SVGIG (reference sequence). This CDR3 is built from 13 residues. V was clipped by 2 bases and J by 7 bases, with 12 bases between them. DNA for the CDR3: TGTGCCTGGAGTACCGGAGTGGAGCAGCCCCAGCATTTT. Encoded protein: CAWSTGVEQPQHF.

The V gene is TRBV5-1, the J gene TRBJ2-5, with a weak D call TRBD1 (6 bases). This CDR3 contains 15 residues. Looked up from germline, CDR1 is SGHRS and CDR2 is YFSETQ. Trimming stripped 5 bases from V and 3 bases from J, with 17 bases between. Here the CDR3 reads CASSNTGWPKETQYF. The CDR3 DNA reads as TGCGCCAGCAGTAATACAGGGTGGCCAAAAGAGACCCAGTACTTC. The variable domain in full, completed from reference TRBV5-1 and TRBJ2-5, reads KAGVTQTPRYLIKTRGQQVTLSCSPISGHRSVSWYQQTPGQGLQFLFEYFSETQRNKGNFPGRFSGRQFSNSRSEMNVSTLELGDSALYLCASSNTGWPKETQYFGPGTRLLVL.

V is TRBV11-2 and J is TRBJ2-7; a weak D match, TRBD2 (5 bases). V dropped 5 bases and J dropped 0 bases, with 14 bases sitting between them. The CDR3 is made up of 15 amino acids. Germline CDR1 SGHAT, CDR2 FQNNGV. The CDR3 protein is CASSTHSASSYEQYF. CDR3 DNA: TGTGCCAGCAGCACCCATAGCGCCAGCTCCTACGAGCAGTACTTC.

This rearrangement joins TRBV6-1 to TRBJ2-1; D might be TRBD1 (6 bases). CDR1 MNHNS and CDR2 SASEGT come from the germline V gene. The CDR3 loop spans 16 amino acids. Deletions cut 1 base from V and 9 bases from J, with 19 bases between. CDR3 amino acids: CASSEGSGGSISEQFF. The CDR3 DNA reads as TGTGCCAGCAGTGAAGGGAGTGGGGGCTCAATCTCTGAGCAGTTCTTC.

The table lists this clone with a few counts. The genes are TRBV15 and TRBJ1-3, with 9 bases fitting TRBD1. The CDR3 runs 15 residues. CDR1 and CDR2 from the germline V gene are LNHNV and YYDKDF (reference sequence). V lost 2 bases and J lost 3; bases outside the gene matches: 2. In nucleotides, the CDR3 is TGTGCCACCAGCAGAAGGACAGGGGATGGAAACACCATATATTTT. Translated, it gives CATSRRTGDGNTIYF.

V and J are TRBV6-5 and TRBJ2-7; 8 nucleotides line up with TRBD2. CDR1 and CDR2 from the germline V gene are MNHEY and SVGAGI. Unmatched junction bases numbered 7, after V lost 6 bases and J lost 9 bases. This CDR3 region has 12 residues. The CDR3 nucleotides are TGTGCCAGCAGGACGGGAGGGGGATGGCAGTACTTC. This translates into CASRTGGGWQYF.

The V call is TRBV11-1, the J call TRBJ2-5; 7 nucleotides align to TRBD1. The CDR3 loop spans 13 amino acids. Germline CDR1 reads SGHAT; CDR2 reads FQDESV (reference sequence). With V trimmed by 5 bases and J by 4 bases, 4 bases remained unmatched. The CDR3, as DNA: TGTGCCAGCAGCCGGGACAGCGGAGAGACCCAGTACTTC. It translates to CASSRDSGETQYF.

This clone was seen once. This chain connects TRBV20-1 to TRBJ2-5; D remains unclear. This CDR3 spans 9 amino acids. From germline, CDR1 is DFQATT and CDR2 SNEGSKA (reference sequence). V was trimmed by 6 bases and J by 5 bases, leaving 4 bases between them. This CDR3 is CSARETQYF. The CDR3 DNA reads as TGCAGTGCCCGGGAGACCCAGTACTTC.